Shown below are 22 T cell receptor beta chains from a single sample sequenced in a study of blood T cell repertoires in COVID-19 (dated by TCRdb to 2020 to 2021). The library was prepared using the immunoSEQ multiplex PCR assay. The table was pulled from immuneACCESS by TCRdb, which kept in-frame rearrangements only. Such tables lose some clones; where checked, under half of the loss comes from unresolved V genes, and the rest has no known cause. For this sample there are 60,000 or so clones; over 70% appear just once. About 10% of the sample goes to the ten largest clones. The sequencing sample was made of peripheral blood. These receptor sequences come from a man aged 25-40 years with COVID-19, enrolled during active disease.

CDR3 protein: CATSGLPTGGVTEAFF. For the CDR3, the DNA is TGTGCCACCAGTGGGTTACCGACAGGTGGGGTTACTGAAGCTTTCTTT. The rearrangement links TRBV24-1 to TRBJ1-1; D is possibly TRBD1 (6 bases). The germline V gene has CDR1 KGHDR and CDR2 SFDVKD. The CDR3 has 16 residues. V shed 5 bases and J shed 5 bases, with 20 bases lying between them.

This clone was found once. V is TRBV29-1 and J is TRBJ2-7; D perhaps matches TRBD2 (6 bases). The CDR3 contains 13 residues. Germline V gene data show CDR1 as SQVTM and CDR2 as ANQGSEA. The V end was cut by 0 bases, the J end by 5 bases, with 11 bases between. The DNA of the CDR3 is TGCAGCGTTGAAGACGGAGGGCTGCACGAGCAGTACTTC. It translates to CSVEDGGLHEQYF.

V usage is TRBV7-3 and J usage is TRBJ2-1; 9 bases align to TRBD2. Looked up from germline, CDR1 is SGHTA and CDR2 is FQGTGA. Trimming cost V 3 bases and J 10 bases; bases outside gene matches: 10. The CDR3 loop spans 15 amino acids. CDR3 coding DNA: TGTGCCAGCAGCTTTGGTAGCGGGAGACAATCCGAGCAGTTCTTC. It specifies CASSFGSGRQSEQFF.

This clone was seen many times. The chain's CDR3 is CASSELAGGQETQYF. The DNA of the CDR3 is TGTGCCAGCAGTGAACTAGCGGGAGGGCAAGAGACCCAGTACTTC. The chain recombines TRBV6-1 with TRBJ2-5; TRBD2 agrees at 12 bases. The CDR3 has 15 residues. Germline-derived CDR1 and CDR2 are MNHNS and SASEGT. V trimming: 2 bases; J trimming: 2 bases; junction bases outside the gene matches: 0.

Note on this clone: Other nucleotide sequences from this sample produce the same CDR3. V and J are TRBV6-5 and TRBJ1-1, with a tentative D call TRBD1 (5 bases). From germline, CDR1 is MNHEY and CDR2 SVGAGI. The CDR3 spans 15 residues. The V end lost 0 bases, the J end lost 4 bases, and 12 bases lay between the germline ends. DNA of the CDR3: TGTGCCAGCAGTTACTCGACCGGGGGTGGCACTGAAGCTTTCTTT. Amino acid sequence: CASSYSTGGGTEAFF.

The V call is TRBV5-6, the J call TRBJ2-1; perhaps TRBD1 as D (5 bases). V gave up 1 base and J gave up 5 bases, with 13 bases separating them. The germline V gene has CDR1 SGHDT and CDR2 YYEEEE. The CDR3 has 15 amino acids. The CDR3 is CASSLRGLTNNEQFF. DNA of the CDR3: TGTGCCAGCAGCTTGAGGGGCCTGACAAACAATGAGCAGTTCTTC.

The J gene is TRBJ1-1, the V gene TRBV29-1, with D possibly matching TRBD1 (6 bases). With 6 bases removed from V and 1 base from J, the gap between germline ends came to 12 bases. CDR1 and CDR2 (germline): SQVTM, ANQGSEA. The CDR3 runs to 13 residues. The CDR3 sequence: CSVGRGGNTEAFF. CDR3 coding DNA: TGCAGCGTCGGAAGGGGGGGGAACACTGAAGCTTTCTTT.

The J gene is TRBJ2-7, the V gene TRBV5-1; TRBD2 agrees at 11 bases. Germline loops: CDR1 SGHRS, CDR2 YFSETQ. This CDR3 region has 15 residues. The V gene end was trimmed by 3 bases and the J gene end by 4 bases; junction bases not matched to a gene: 6. The DNA of the CDR3 is TGCGCCAGCAGCTCCTCGACTAGCGGGGCGTACGAGCAGTACTTC. Its translation: CASSSSTSGAYEQYF.

The sample holds a few counts of this clone. This chain uses TRBV19 with TRBJ2-1, with D possibly being TRBD2 (5 bases). Trimming took 5 bases from V and 3 from J, leaving 17 bases between them. Germline assignment: CDR1 LNHDA and CDR2 SQIVND (reference sequence). This CDR3 is 16 amino acids long. The CDR3 is CASSWSGSSNYNEQFF. In DNA, the CDR3 is TGTGCCAGTAGTTGGAGCGGATCCTCCAACTACAATGAGCAGTTCTTC.

This rearrangement joins TRBV10-1 to TRBJ1-1; D not resolved. V lost 6 bases, J lost 4 bases, and 12 bases lay in between. The germline gives CDR1 WNHNN, CDR2 SYGVQD (reference sequence). The CDR3 has 13 amino acids. The CDR3 sequence: CASSPTARTEAFF. In nucleotides, the CDR3 is TGCGCCAGCAGCCCGACTGCGCGCACTGAAGCTTTCTTT.

This chain connects TRBV2 to TRBJ1-5, with D perhaps TRBD1 (5 bases). The germline V gene encodes CDR1 SNHLY and CDR2 FYNNEI. CDR3 size: 13 residues. With 4 bases removed from V and 6 bases from J, the gap between germline ends came to 10 bases. CDR3 nucleotides: TGTGCCAGCAGTGCCCGGGGGACTCAGCCCCAGCATTTT. Its translation: CASSARGTQPQHF.

The J gene is TRBJ1-5, the V gene TRBV19; D might be TRBD1 (6 bases). The CDR3 consists of 14 residues. Trimming shortened V by 5 bases and J by 6 bases, and 14 bases separated the two germline ends. Germline V lookup: CDR1 LNHDA, CDR2 SQIVND (reference sequence). DNA for the CDR3: TGTGCCAGTAGTTGGCAGGGGAGGGGTCAGCCCCAGCATTTT. This codes for CASSWQGRGQPQHF.

The CDR3 DNA reads TGTGCCACCAGCAGACAATATAATTCACCCCTCCACTTT. This translates into CATSRQYNSPLHF. V and J are TRBV15 and TRBJ1-6, with D hard to call. The germline V gene has CDR1 LNHNV and CDR2 YYDKDF (reference sequence). The CDR3 spans 13 residues. The V end lost 2 bases, the J end lost 4 bases, and 3 bases lay between the germline ends. The entire variable domain, with the rest obtained from reference TRBV15 and TRBJ1-6, is as follows: DAMVIQNPRYQVTQFGKPVTLSCSQTLNHNVMYWYQQKSSQAPKLLFHYYDKDFNNEADTPDNFQSRRPNTSFCFLDIRSPGLGDTAMYLCATSRQYNSPLHFGNGTRLTVT.

J is TRBJ2-3 and V is TRBV30; 7 bases agree with TRBD1. The CDR3 extends over 13 amino acids. After removal of 4 bases from V and 5 bases from J, the junction contained 6 bases not matched to a gene. From germline, CDR1 is GTSNPN and CDR2 SVGIG (reference sequence). CDR3 sequence (DNA): TGTGCCTGGATGAGGGGGCTGGGAGATACGCAGTATTTT. Protein sequence: CAWMRGLGDTQYF.

The chain joins TRBV29-1 to TRBJ1-1; unclear D gene. V was cut by 6 bases and J by 8 bases, with 13 bases left in between. CDR1 is SQVTM and CDR2 is ANQGSEA in the germline V gene. The CDR3 is 11 residues long. DNA of the CDR3: TGCAGCGTGGTCGAGGGCGTGGAAGCTTTCTTT. Translation gives CSVVEGVEAFF.

This chain uses TRBV2 with TRBJ2-6; D possibly corresponds to TRBD2 (6 bases). Germline values: CDR1 SNHLY, CDR2 FYNNEI. There are 19 residues in the CDR3. With 3 bases removed from V and 0 bases from J, the gap between germline ends came to 18 bases. In nucleotides, the CDR3 is TGTGCCAGCAGTGAGAGGTCATTAGCGGAAATCTCTGGGGCCAACGTCCTGACTTTC. Amino acid sequence: CASSERSLAEISGANVLTF.

The chain joins TRBV18 to TRBJ1-2; D not resolved. The CDR3 contains 14 residues. The V end lost 5 bases, the J end lost 6 bases, and 16 bases lay between the germline ends. CDR1 is KGHSH and CDR2 is LQKENI in the germline V gene. The CDR3 loop is CASSETDFKNGYTF. In DNA, the CDR3 is TGTGCCAGCTCAGAGACGGACTTTAAGAATGGCTACACCTTC.

The chain links TRBV18 to TRBJ2-5, with unresolved D. V lost 4 bases and J lost 5, with 11 bases in between. This CDR3 comprises 13 residues. Germline values: CDR1 KGHSH, CDR2 LQKENI. The CDR3 DNA sequence: TGTGCCAGCTCACGATCCCCGGAGGAGACCCAGTACTTC. Translation gives CASSRSPEETQYF.

This rearrangement joins TRBV11-2 to TRBJ2-5, with D perhaps TRBD2 (7 bases). This CDR3 has 15 amino acids. Germline CDR1 reads SGHAT; CDR2 reads FQNNGV. Trimming took off 3 bases at V and 0 bases at J, with 11 bases between the two ends. The CDR3 coding sequence is TGTGCCAGCAGCTTGGAAGGGGGGGACCAAGAGACCCAGTACTTC. The encoded protein is CASSLEGGDQETQYF. The full variable domain, completed using reference TRBV11-2 and TRBJ2-5, is EAGVAQSPRYKIIEKRQSVAFWCNPISGHATLYWYQQILGQGPKLLIQFQNNGVVDDSQLPKDRFSAERLKGVDSTLKIQPAKLEDSAVYLCASSLEGGDQETQYFGPGTRLLVL.

This rearrangement joins TRBV4-2 to TRBJ1-2, with D perhaps TRBD1 (5 bases). V gave up 0 bases and J gave up 8 bases, with 10 bases separating them. In germline, CDR1 is LGHNA, CDR2 YNFKEQ. This CDR3 spans 13 amino acids. As DNA, the CDR3 is TGTGCCAGCAGCCAAGAGCGGGGGTGGGGCTACACCTTC. It yields the protein CASSQERGWGYTF.

The chain joins TRBV29-1 to TRBJ2-7, with unresolved D. Germline values: CDR1 SQVTM, CDR2 ANQGSEA. Trimming removed 8 bases from V and 1 base from J, with 9 bases in between. This CDR3 is 11 amino acids long. The CDR3 loop reads CSTQVSYEQYF. DNA of the CDR3: TGCAGCACTCAGGTTTCCTACGAGCAGTACTTC.

The chain uses TRBV21-1 and TRBJ2-2; the DNA was not compared with TRBD1, the D call given in the table. TRBV21-1 is deemed a pseudogene. This CDR3 comprises 13 residues. For the CDR3, the DNA is TGTGCCAGCATCCCACAGTCTTCCGGGGAGCTGTTTTTT. Translated: CASIPQSSGELFF.